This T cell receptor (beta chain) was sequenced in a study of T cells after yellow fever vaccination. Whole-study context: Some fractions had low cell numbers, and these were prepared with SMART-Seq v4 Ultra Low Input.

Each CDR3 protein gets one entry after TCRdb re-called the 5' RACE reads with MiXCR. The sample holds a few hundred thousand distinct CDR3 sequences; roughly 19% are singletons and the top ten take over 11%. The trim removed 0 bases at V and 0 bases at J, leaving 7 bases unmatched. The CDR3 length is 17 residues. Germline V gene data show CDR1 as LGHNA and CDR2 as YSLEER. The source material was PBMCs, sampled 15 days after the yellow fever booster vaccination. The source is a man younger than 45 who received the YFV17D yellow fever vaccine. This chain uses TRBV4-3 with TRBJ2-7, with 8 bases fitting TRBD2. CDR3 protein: CASSQEAGDGYSYEQYF. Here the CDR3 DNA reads TGCGCCAGCAGCCAAGAAGCGGGGGACGGGTACTCCTACGAGCAGTACTTC.